Included here is one T cell receptor beta chain sequence, with context. The antigen is undetermined. Clones were sequenced by immunoSEQ multiplex PCR, and TCRdb holds only the in-frame ones, with some missing. Of around 690,000 clones listed, about 92% were seen once; the top ten hold 30% to 40%. V trimming: 4 bases; J trimming: 6 bases; junction bases outside the gene matches: 5. The CDR3 has 14 amino acids. Germline V gives CDR1 SGHDN, CDR2 FVKESK. This sample was included in a study of shared clonotypes between healthy human individuals. In the study overall: Ranging from 18 to 49 in age, donors were a couple of women and a few men.

The study, taken as a whole, reports: Represented diversity, genetic and exposure-history alike, was limited by few donors. Roughly 5% of naive CD4 clonotypes were shared across four donors.

The sequence came from a man aged 18 to 35 in good health. Some clones in this sample may be carry-over from other donors' samples. Sequencing was performed on memory CD8+ T cells from PBMCs. Documented subset: CD45RO+ cells pooled with CCR7-negative TemRA cells. The chain couples TRBV14 to TRBJ2-2; 7 bases line up with TRBD1. The CDR3 DNA sequence: TGTGCCAGCAGCCTCCTGCAGGGGGCCGGGGAGCTGTTTTTT. Protein: CASSLLQGAGELFF.